Sequencing of this T cell receptor beta chain was carried out in a study of immune aging and cytomegalovirus after organ transplant (dated by TCRdb to 2020 to 2023). About the study as a whole: Three-drug immunosuppression with prednisone, tacrolimus, and mycophenolate was given to all transplant recipients.

This clonotype was counted a few times. Its antigen is unknown. No qualities accompany the bases; no much larger clone lies one base away. Explained via the paper, the time point label denotes: five sample-tagged time points from pre-transplant (day -1) to day 368 post-transplant, pooled. Thawed PBMC were stimulated for approximately twelve hours with a CMV IE-1 overlapping peptide library without transport inhibitors. After thawing, cells were rested overnight and were then stimulated in R10 medium with CD28/CD49d costimulation. The IE-1 peptide library was made up of 15-amino-acid peptides, each overlapping by 11 amino acids. Each time point was barcoded using BD Single-Cell Multiplexing Kit Sample Tags, after which the barcoded samples were pooled and stained with oligo-conjugated anti-CD45RA plus sorting antibodies. A BD FACSAria III was used to sort CMV-responsive CD8+CD137+ and CD4+CD154+ T cells at 4-way purity. Blood was drawn into EDTA vacutainers and was processed by Ficoll gradient within 1-24 hours.

The germline ends are 13 bases apart after V is trimmed by 0 bases and J by 1 base. From the cysteine through the phenylalanine, the CDR3 covers 17 amino acids. CDR3 DNA is the only sequence kept; it has 51 bases, read in frame from the first base. General findings and caveats noted by the study authors: Large clones contained a higher proportion of TEMRA cells, and the seven largest clones (more than 1,700 cells) acquired aged and TEMRA cells while losing TCM cells. Following viremia, aged-phenotype cells rose post-transplant in clones of any size, with the rise occurring earlier in large clones (days 200-264) than in small clones. Because CD57 was not measured in the sequencing data, a conservative gene-based aging definition was used instead.

The library was made by single-cell sequencing. Sequencing used an Illumina NovaSeq 6000. The BD Rhapsody Targeted mRNA and AbSeq Reagent Kit was used in a microwell format for cell capture and library preparation. The libraries included TCR, sample tags, AbSeq, and targeted mRNA from the Human T-Cell Expression Panel, along with custom TOX and TOX2 primers. An Illumina NovaSeq was used to sequence the libraries. The paper's processing steps were these. The analysis covered about 10,000 cells in total, of which 7,000 to 7,500 were CD8 T cells and 4494 were CD8 T cells with an identifiable TCR CDR3. Raw data were processed with the BD Rhapsody Targeted Analysis Pipeline with V(D)J processing on the Seven Bridges Genomics platform. SeqGeq 1.6.0 was used for quality control, Sample Tag demultiplexing with Lex-BDSMK, clone identification with VDJ Explorer, and Seurat clustering. Clones making up <1% of CD8 T cells were classified as non-expanded, and clones making up >2.5% of the sample were classified as clonal expansions. The public reads were quality trimmed at Q25 with fastp and then assembled into clones with MiXCR by TCRdb, keeping productive beta chains. Duplicate CDR3 protein sequences are folded into a single record with the most common DNA and genes. TCRdb, rather than the study authors, made the V and J calls. Across this sample there are about 20,000 distinct CDR3 sequences, with roughly 36% seen only once. The ten largest account for 20% to 25% of the sample.

The chain employs TRBV12-3 or TRBV12-4 and TRBJ2-4; the best D guess is TRBD2, with 5 bases matching. This receptor was taken from a female donor who had a heart transplant and CMV viremia. Sample: CMV peptide-activated CD4+ and CD8+ T cells sorted from blood, taken at five time points, pooled. What the cell subset or site label conveys for this sample: sorted CD8+CD137+ and CD4+CD154+ T cells after around 12 h CMV IE-1 peptide stimulation. The DNA reads as follows: TGTGCCAGCAGTTTAGCATTTCTAGCCAGTGCCAAAAACATTCAGTACTTC. This codes for CASSLAFLASAKNIQYF.